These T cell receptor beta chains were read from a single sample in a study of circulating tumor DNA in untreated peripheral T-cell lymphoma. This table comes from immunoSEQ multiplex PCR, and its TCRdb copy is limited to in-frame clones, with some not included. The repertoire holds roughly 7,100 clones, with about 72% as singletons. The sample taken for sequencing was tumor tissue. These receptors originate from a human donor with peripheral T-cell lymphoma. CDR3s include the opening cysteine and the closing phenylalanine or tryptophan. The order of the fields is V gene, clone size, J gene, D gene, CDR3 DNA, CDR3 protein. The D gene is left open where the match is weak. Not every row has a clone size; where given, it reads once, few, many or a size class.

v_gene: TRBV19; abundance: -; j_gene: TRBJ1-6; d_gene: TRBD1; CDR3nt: TGTGCCAGTGGGCAGGGGGTTTCACCCCTCCACTTT; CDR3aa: CASGQGVSPLHF
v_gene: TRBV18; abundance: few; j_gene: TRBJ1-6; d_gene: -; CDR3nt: TGTGCCAGCTCACTTAGAATGGATTCACCCCTCCACTTT; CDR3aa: CASSLRMDSPLHF
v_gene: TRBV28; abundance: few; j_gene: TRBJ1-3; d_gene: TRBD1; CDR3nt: TGTGCCAGCCTGATCCCGACAGGGATGGGAAACACCATATATTTT; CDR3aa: CASLIPTGMGNTIYF
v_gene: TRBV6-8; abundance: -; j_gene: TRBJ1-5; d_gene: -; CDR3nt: TGTGCCAGCAGTTACTTGGGTTATCAGCCCCAGCATTTT; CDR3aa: CASSYLGYQPQHF
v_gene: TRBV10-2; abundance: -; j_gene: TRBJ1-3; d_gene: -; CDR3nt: TGCGCCAGCAGTGAACGGGCTGGAAACACCATATATTTT; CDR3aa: CASSERAGNTIYF
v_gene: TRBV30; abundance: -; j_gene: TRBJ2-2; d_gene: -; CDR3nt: TGTGCCTGGAGTGGAACAGTGACCGGGGAGCTGTTTTTT; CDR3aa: CAWSGTVTGELFF
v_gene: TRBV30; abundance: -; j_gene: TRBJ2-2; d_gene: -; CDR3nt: TGTGCCTGGAGTGTCAGGGAGAACACCGGGGAGCTGTTTTTT; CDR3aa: CAWSVRENTGELFF
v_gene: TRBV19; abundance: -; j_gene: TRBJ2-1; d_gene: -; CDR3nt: TGTGCCAGTAGTTCGTGGACAGAATACAATGAGCAGTTCTTC; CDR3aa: CASSSWTEYNEQFF
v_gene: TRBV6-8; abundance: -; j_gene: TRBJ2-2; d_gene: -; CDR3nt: TGTGCCAGCAGTTACGCTTCAGGGACCACCGGGGAGCTGTTTTTT; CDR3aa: CASSYASGTTGELFF
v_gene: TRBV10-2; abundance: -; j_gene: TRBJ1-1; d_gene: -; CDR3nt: TGCGCCAGCAGTGAGGGGGCCCCAGCCACTGAAGCTTTCTTT; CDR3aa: CASSEGAPATEAFF
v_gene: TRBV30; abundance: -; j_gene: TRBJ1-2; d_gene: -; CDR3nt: TGTGCCTGGAGTGTACCAGGGTTTTATAACTATGGCTACACCTTC; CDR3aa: CAWSVPGFYNYGYTF
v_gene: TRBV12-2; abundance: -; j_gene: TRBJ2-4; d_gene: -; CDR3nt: TGTGCCACGGCACAGGGGTTACTCAAAAACATTCAGTACTTC; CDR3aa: CATAQGLLKNIQYF
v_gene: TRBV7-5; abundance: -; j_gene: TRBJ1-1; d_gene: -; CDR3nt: TGTGCCAGCAACCCGGGACAATTGAACACTGAAGCTTTCTTT; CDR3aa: CASNPGQLNTEAFF
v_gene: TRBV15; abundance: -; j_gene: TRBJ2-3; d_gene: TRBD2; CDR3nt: TGTGCCACCAGCAGACGCAGCGGGACCAGCACAGATACGCAGTATTTT; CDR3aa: CATSRRSGTSTDTQYF
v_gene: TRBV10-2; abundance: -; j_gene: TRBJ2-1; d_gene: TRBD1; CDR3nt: TGCGCCAGCAGAGAGGGCAGGGGGCTTGAGCAGTTCTTC; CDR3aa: CASREGRGLEQFF
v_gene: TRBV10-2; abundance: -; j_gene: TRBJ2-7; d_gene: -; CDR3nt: TGCGCCAGCAGTCCCGGAGGGAGCTCCTACGAGCAGTACTTC; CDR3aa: CASSPGGSSYEQYF
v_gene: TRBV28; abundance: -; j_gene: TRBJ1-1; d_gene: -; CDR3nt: TGTGCCAGCAGTTTCCCTATGGGCACTGAAGCTTTCTTT; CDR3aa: CASSFPMGTEAFF
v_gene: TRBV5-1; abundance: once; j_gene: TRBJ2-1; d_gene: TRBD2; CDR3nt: TGCGCCAGCAGCCTAGACGTCTCGGGGGGTAATGAGCAGTTCTTC; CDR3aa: CASSLDVSGGNEQFF
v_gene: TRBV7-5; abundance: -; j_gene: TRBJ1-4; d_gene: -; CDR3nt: TGTGCCAGCAGCCAGCAGACAGGGGGGCGCGATGAAAAACTGTTTTTT; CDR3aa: CASSQQTGGRDEKLFF
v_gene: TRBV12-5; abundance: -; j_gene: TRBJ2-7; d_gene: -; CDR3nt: TGTGCTAGTGGTTTGGGGAAACTAATGGTCTACGAGCAGTACTTC; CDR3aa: CASGLGKLMVYEQYF
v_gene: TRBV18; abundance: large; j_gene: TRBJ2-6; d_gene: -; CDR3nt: TGTGCCAGCTCACCACAACGGGGGCTGGGGGCCAACGTCCTGACTTTC; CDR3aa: CASSPQRGLGANVLTF
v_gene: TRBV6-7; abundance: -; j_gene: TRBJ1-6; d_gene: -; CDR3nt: TGTGCCAGCAGTTACTCGGGGAGGCGGTTACCCCTCCACTTT; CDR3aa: CASSYSGRRLPLHF
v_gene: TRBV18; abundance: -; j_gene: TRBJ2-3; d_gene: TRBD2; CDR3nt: TGTGCCAGCTCACCTAGCGGGGGGGCCCCCGATACGCAGTATTTT; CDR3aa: CASSPSGGAPDTQYF
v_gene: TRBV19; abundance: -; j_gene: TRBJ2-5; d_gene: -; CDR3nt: TGTGCCAGTAGCGTGATCGAGGGAGAGACCCAGTACTTC; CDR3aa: CASSVIEGETQYF
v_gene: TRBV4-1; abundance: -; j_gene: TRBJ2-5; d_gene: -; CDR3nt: TGCGCCAGCAGCTTGAGTCTGGAGACCCAGTACTTC; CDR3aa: CASSLSLETQYF
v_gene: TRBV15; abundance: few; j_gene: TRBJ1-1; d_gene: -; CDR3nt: TGTGCCACCAGCAGAGATCGACAGTCCAACACTGAAGCTTTCTTT; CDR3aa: CATSRDRQSNTEAFF
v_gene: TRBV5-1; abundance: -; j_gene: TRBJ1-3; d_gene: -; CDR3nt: TGCGCCAGCAGCCTTGAAGGTAACCTTGGAAACACCATATATTTT; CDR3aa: CASSLEGNLGNTIYF
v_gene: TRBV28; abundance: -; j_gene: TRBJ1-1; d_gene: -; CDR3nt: TGTGCCAGCAGCCATTCGGGGGTGCCCACTGAAGCTTTCTTT; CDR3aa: CASSHSGVPTEAFF
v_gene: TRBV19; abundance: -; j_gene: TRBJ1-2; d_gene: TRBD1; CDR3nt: TGTGCCAGTAGTATATCGGGACAGAACTATGGCTACACCTTC; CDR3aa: CASSISGQNYGYTF